Presented here are 18 T cell receptor beta chains from one specimen sequenced in a study of blood T cell repertoires in COVID-19. Using immunoSEQ multiplex PCR, the repertoire was profiled, and TCRdb retains in-frame clones only, with some absent. The sample records about 200,000 clones, 85% being singletons. What was sequenced was PBMCs or T cells enriched from blood (not recorded which). Receptors were obtained from a man aged 40-49 years who had recovered from COVID-19.

The chain has TRBV9 and TRBJ1-1; tentatively, D is TRBD1 (6 bases). V lost 0 bases and J lost 2, with 14 bases in between. The CDR3 contains 16 residues. Germline V CDR1 and CDR2: SGDLS, YYNGEE. The CDR3 coding sequence is TGTGCCAGCAGCGTAGACTTCCAGGGGACAAACACTGAAGCTTTCTTT. Protein: CASSVDFQGTNTEAFF.

The chain is built from TRBV6-2 or TRBV6-3 and TRBJ2-2; tentatively, D is TRBD2 (7 bases). The V and J ends lost 6 bases and 3 bases respectively, with 20 bases between them. The CDR3 is 17 residues long. The germline V gene encodes CDR1 MNHEY and CDR2 SVGEGT. CDR3 coding DNA: TGTGCCAGCAGCTCCCCTCGGGGGGCTGGGGACACCGGGGAGCTGTTTTTT. Amino acids: CASSSPRGAGDTGELFF.

This clone showed up just once. This chain links TRBV4-3 with TRBJ2-3; D might be TRBD1 (6 bases). The CDR3 contains 15 residues. Germline V gene lookup returns CDR1 LGHNA and CDR2 YSLEER. V was cut by 4 bases and J by 0 bases, with 11 bases left in between. CDR3 DNA sequence: TGCGCCAGCAGCCGAGCCGGACAGAGCACAGATACGCAGTATTTT. Translation: CASSRAGQSTDTQYF.

This CDR3 is CASSLSGGSSYEQYF. The CDR3 DNA is TGTGCCAGCAGCTTATCGGGAGGGAGCTCCTACGAGCAGTACTTC. The chain carries TRBV11-3 and TRBJ2-7; 8 nucleotides align to TRBD2. CDR3 size: 15 residues. Germline values: CDR1 SGHNT, CDR2 YENEEA. J was trimmed by 0 bases and V by 2 bases; bases with no gene match: 3.

A single count supports this clone. The rearrangement joins TRBV25-1 to TRBJ1-6; D is unclear. CDR3 length: 17 amino acids. V shed 1 base and J shed 10 bases, with 20 bases lying between them. CDR1 is MGHDK and CDR2 is SYGVNS in the germline V gene. CDR3 in DNA: TGTGCCAGCAGTGAATCAATAAGAGTTGGAGGGAGGTCACCCCTCCACTTT. Translated, it gives CASSESIRVGGRSPLHF. The whole variable domain, filled in from reference TRBV25-1 and TRBJ1-6, reads EADIYQTPRYLVIGTGKKITLECSQTMGHDKMYWYQQDPGMELHLIHYSYGVNSTEKGDLSSESTVSRIRTEHFPLTLESARPSHTSQYLCASSESIRVGGRSPLHFGNGTRLTVT.

This sequence joins TRBV9 and TRBJ2-7, with 12 bases aligning to TRBD2. CDR1 is SGDLS, CDR2 YYNGEE, per germline. The trim removed 0 bases at V and 7 bases at J, leaving 5 bases unmatched. This CDR3 contains 15 residues. DNA for the CDR3: TGTGCCAGCAGCGTAGGGACTAGCGGGACGACTGAGCAGTACTTC. Encoded protein: CASSVGTSGTTEQYF.

V and J are TRBV19 and TRBJ1-4; D unresolved. The germline CDR1 and CDR2 sequences are LNHDA and SQIVND (reference sequence). The CDR3 is 14 residues long. Deletions cut 6 bases from V and 1 base from J, with 9 bases between. The CDR3 reads CASRIERTNEKLFF. The DNA for the CDR3 is TGTGCCAGTAGGATCGAGCGAACTAATGAAAAACTGTTTTTT.

The chain recombines TRBV12-1 with TRBJ1-2. TRBV12-1 constitutes a pseudogene. The CDR3 loop spans 19 amino acids. CDR3 in DNA: TGTGCCAGCAGCTTTGCGAGGGTAAGGGGAGGAGTGGGAAACTATGGCTACACCTTC. Translation: CASSFARVRGGVGNYGYTF.

This clone appeared once. The chain employs TRBV29-1 and TRBJ2-1; TRBD2 aligns across 9 bases. V gave up 5 bases and J gave up 0 bases; unmatched junction bases: 5. CDR3 length: 15 amino acids. Germline assignment: CDR1 SQVTM and CDR2 ANQGSEA. CDR3 region: CSVSDSGSSYNEQFF. The CDR3 DNA sequence: TGCAGCGTTTCCGATAGCGGGAGCTCCTACAATGAGCAGTTCTTC.

The V call is TRBV6-2 or TRBV6-3, the J call TRBJ2-7; TRBD2 is a possible D gene (6 bases). This CDR3 is 16 amino acids long. Germline V CDR1 and CDR2: MNHEY, SVGEGT. The V and J ends lost 4 bases and 2 bases respectively, with 18 bases between them. The CDR3 protein is CASSSHGTPRPYEQYF. As DNA, the CDR3 is TGTGCCAGCAGTTCCCACGGGACTCCCCGGCCCTACGAGCAGTACTTC.

This clone occurred a few times. The CDR3 DNA reads as TGTGCCAGCAGCTTGCAACGGGGGAGGCCCGGGGAGCTGTTTTTT. It is translated as CASSLQRGRPGELFF. J is TRBJ2-2 and V is TRBV5-6; possible D gene TRBD2, 6 bases. The CDR3 loop spans 15 amino acids. With 1 base removed from V and 6 bases from J, the gap between germline ends came to 13 bases. Germline lookup yields CDR1 SGHDT and CDR2 YYEEEE.

This clone was found a few times. The J gene is TRBJ2-7, the V gene TRBV11-1; 9 bases map to TRBD1. Germline CDR1 SGHAT, CDR2 FQDESV (reference sequence). The CDR3 is 15 amino acids. V lost 2 bases to trimming and J lost 6 bases; unmatched junction nucleotides: 8. Here the CDR3 reads CASSLNLGQGGEQYF. The CDR3 DNA follows: TGTGCCAGCAGCTTAAACTTGGGACAGGGAGGCGAGCAGTACTTC.

The chain has TRBV4-2 and TRBJ2-5, with TRBD2 matching over 15 bases. Germline CDR1 LGHNA, CDR2 YNFKEQ. The CDR3 consists of 18 residues. After removal of 0 bases from V and 5 bases from J, the junction contained 7 bases not matched to a gene. The CDR3 nucleotides read TGTGCCAGCAGCCAAGATGTAGGGACTAGCGGGAGGATGGAGACCCAGTACTTC. This encodes CASSQDVGTSGRMETQYF.

The V and J genes are TRBV19 and TRBJ1-3, with 7 bases matching TRBD1. The CDR3 has 13 residues. J lost 3 bases, V lost 5 bases, and 1 base had no gene match. Germline V gene sequence: CDR1 LNHDA, CDR2 SQIVND (reference sequence). The CDR3 coding sequence is TGTGCCAGTAGTTGGACAGGTGGAAACACCATATATTTT. This translates into CASSWTGGNTIYF.

The V call is TRBV4-3, the J call TRBJ1-5; D not certain. The CDR3 totals 17 residues. Trimming cost V 2 bases and J 1 base, with 15 bases left between them. Germline V lookup: CDR1 LGHNA, CDR2 YSLEER. CDR3 sequence (DNA): TGCGCCAGCAGCCAATCGTCAGGCGGACTGAGCAATCAGCCCCAGCATTTT. It yields the protein CASSQSSGGLSNQPQHF.

This clone was recorded only once. This sequence joins TRBV6-4 and TRBJ2-1; 11 nucleotides align to TRBD2. CDR1 and CDR2 from the germline V gene are MRHNA and SNTAGT. V lost 3 bases to trimming and J lost 4 bases; unmatched junction nucleotides: 5. The CDR3 totals 16 residues. CDR3 DNA sequence: TGTGCCAGCAGTGAAACAGGGACTAGCGGTTACAATGAGCAGTTCTTC. Translated, it gives CASSETGTSGYNEQFF.

The V gene is TRBV29-1, the J gene TRBJ1-4; the match to TRBD1 covers 7 bases. CDR1 and CDR2 from the germline V gene are SQVTM and ANQGSEA. Trimming removed 6 bases from V and 8 bases from J; junction bases left unmatched: 12. The CDR3 sequence is 14 residues long. As DNA, the CDR3 is TGCAGCGTCGAACCGAGGGGGCTAGGAGAAAAACTGTTTTTT. It encodes CSVEPRGLGEKLFF.

CDR3 amino acids: CATLPGTSYNEQFF. The CDR3 DNA follows: TGTGCCACACTTCCGGGTACCTCCTACAATGAGCAGTTCTTC. V gene TRBV2 combines with J gene TRBJ2-1, with D hard to call. The germline V and J ends were trimmed by 10 bases and 0 bases, with 13 bases remaining between them. Germline loops: CDR1 SNHLY, CDR2 FYNNEI. The CDR3 is 14 residues long. Using reference TRBV2 and TRBJ2-1 for the parts outside the CDR3, the full variable domain is EPEVTQTPSHQVTQMGQEVILRCVPISNHLYFYWYRQILGQKVEFLVSFYNNEISEKSEIFDDQFSVERPDGSNFTLKIRSTKLEDSAMYFCATLPGTSYNEQFFGPGTRLTVL.